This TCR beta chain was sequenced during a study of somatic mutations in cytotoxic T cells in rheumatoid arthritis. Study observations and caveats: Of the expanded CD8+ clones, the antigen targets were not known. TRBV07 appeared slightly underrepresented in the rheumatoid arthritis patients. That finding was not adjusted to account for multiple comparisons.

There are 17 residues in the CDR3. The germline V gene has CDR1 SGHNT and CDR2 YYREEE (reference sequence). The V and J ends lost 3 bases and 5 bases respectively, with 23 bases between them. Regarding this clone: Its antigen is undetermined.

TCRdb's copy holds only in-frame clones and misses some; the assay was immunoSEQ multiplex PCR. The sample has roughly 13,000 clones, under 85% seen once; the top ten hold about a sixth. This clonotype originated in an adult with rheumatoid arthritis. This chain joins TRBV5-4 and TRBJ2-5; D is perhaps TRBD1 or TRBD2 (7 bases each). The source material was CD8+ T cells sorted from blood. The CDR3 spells CASSYQGGGAAQETQYF. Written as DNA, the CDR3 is TGTGCCAGCAGCTACCAGGGGGGGGGCGCAGCTCAGGAGACCCAGTACTTC.